The 27 T cell receptor beta chains presented below share a single source sample, sequenced in a study of Graves' ophthalmopathy and Graves' hyperthyroidism. Beta-chain TCR CDR3 regions were amplified from RNA transcripts. First-round RT-PCR employed HTBI primers, with a second-round multiplex PCR after it. TCRdb ran MiXCR on the multiplex PCR reads and lists one entry per CDR3 protein. The sample includes 500,000 to 800,000 distinct CDR3 sequences, about 41% seen only once; the top ten take 2.5% to 3.5%. The sample consisted of peripheral blood. These receptors came from an adult man with Graves' ophthalmopathy.

Notes on this clonotype: Germline is not matched at one junction end, which may reflect a read error. This chain joins TRBV10-3 and TRBJ1-6; D is undetermined. The CDR3 sequence is 15 residues long. Germline CDR1 ENHRY, CDR2 SYGVKD. For the CDR3, the DNA is TGTGCCAGCAGTTACACCAGATTCGATAATTCACCCCTCCACTTT. This gives the protein CASSYTRFDNSPLHF.

This clonotype was picked up a small number of times. This chain uses TRBV12-3 or TRBV12-4 with TRBJ2-7, with 10 bases aligning to TRBD1. V was pared by 2 bases and J by 2 bases, with 3 bases of the junction left unmatched. This CDR3 contains 15 residues. The CDR3 region has the DNA TGTGCCAGCAGTTTACGTGGGACAGGGGCCTACGAGCAGTACTTC. Encoded protein: CASSLRGTGAYEQYF.

The CDR3 coding sequence is TGTGCCAGCAGTACCCGGACAGGGGCCAATTCACCCCTCCACTTT. Translating gives CASSTRTGANSPLHF. The gene calls are TRBV6-6 and TRBJ1-6; 9 nucleotides match TRBD1. Germline V lookup: CDR1 MNHNY, CDR2 SVGAGI (reference sequence). The CDR3 length is 15 residues. The V segment lost 5 bases and the J segment 7 bases; nucleotides outside the gene matches: 6.

The chain employs TRBV25-1 and TRBJ2-2; D is unresolved. Looked up from germline, CDR1 is MGHDK and CDR2 is SYGVNS. The CDR3 is 12 amino acids. Trimming left V 11 bases short and J 5 bases short, with 12 bases between. The CDR3, as DNA: TGTGCCTGGAGTTACCTTACCGGGGAGCTGTTTTTT. As protein: CAWSYLTGELFF.

The chain carries TRBV19 and TRBJ2-7; D tentatively fits TRBD1 or TRBD2 (6 bases each). The length of the CDR3 is 14 residues. The V gene lost 2 bases and the J gene lost 3 bases, with 11 bases spanning the gap. Germline V lookup: CDR1 LNHDA, CDR2 SQIVND (reference sequence). The CDR3 sequence is CASSIQRGVYEQYF. Written as DNA, the CDR3 is TGTGCCAGTAGTATACAAAGGGGGGTCTACGAGCAGTACTTC.

The chain has TRBV7-3 and TRBJ2-3, with 10 positions matching TRBD2. Germline V gene sequence: CDR1 SGHTA, CDR2 FQGTGA. CDR3 size: 16 residues. CDR3 region: CASGPRATSGADTQYF. Here the CDR3 DNA reads TGTGCTAGTGGTCCGCGTGCCACTAGCGGGGCGGATACGCAGTATTTT.

A note on this clonotype: An end of the junction does not agree with germline; a read error may underlie this. The chain couples TRBV7-8 to TRBJ2-3; TRBD1 matches at 7 bases. The CDR3 spans 16 residues. Germline V gene sequence: CDR1 SGHVS, CDR2 FQNEAQ. The chain's CDR3 is CASSSWGQTGTDTQYF. CDR3 nucleotides: TGTGCCAGCAGCTCGTGGGGACAGACCGGCACTGATACGCAGTATTTT.

The chain recombines TRBV15 with TRBJ2-7; 7 bases are shared with TRBD1. Unmatched junction bases numbered 5, after V lost 5 bases and J lost 4 bases. CDR3 length equals 13 residues. Per the germline V gene, CDR1 is LNHNV and CDR2 is YYDKDF (reference sequence). CDR3 coding DNA: TGTGCCACCAGCGCGACAGGGACGTACGAGCAGTACTTC. It yields the protein CATSATGTYEQYF.

The CDR3 region is CAISEPTDGYTF. The DNA for the CDR3 is TGTGCCATCAGTGAGCCGACGGATGGCTACACCTTC. The rearrangement uses TRBV10-3 and TRBJ1-2, with D unclear. Germline CDR1 ENHRY, CDR2 SYGVKD. The CDR3 has 12 amino acids. Trimming stripped 2 bases from V and 6 bases from J, with 7 bases between.

The gene calls are TRBV12-5 and TRBJ1-4, with a weak D call TRBD1 (5 bases). Trimming left V 5 bases short and J 2 bases short, with 15 bases between. This CDR3 is 16 amino acids long. Germline V gene data show CDR1 as LGHNT and CDR2 as FRNRAP. CDR3 in DNA: TGTGCTAGTGGTCTACTAGGGGCAGAGACTAATGAAAAACTGTTTTTT. This sequence encodes CASGLLGAETNEKLFF.

Details on this clonotype: One junction end does not reproduce the germline sequence, and a read error may be involved. The genes are TRBV19 and TRBJ1-5; the D gene is possibly TRBD1 (6 bases). The CDR3 loop spans 13 amino acids. Germline V gives CDR1 LNHDA, CDR2 SQIVND (reference sequence). The CDR3 here is CASTGTSNQPQHF. The CDR3 nucleotides read TGTGCTAGTACAGGGACTAGCAATCAGCCCCAGCATTTT.

V is TRBV19 and J is TRBJ2-7; 7 bases fit TRBD2. The CDR3 spans 17 residues. In germline, CDR1 is LNHDA, CDR2 SQIVND (reference sequence). With 3 bases clipped from V and 7 bases from J, the junction kept 18 bases outside the gene matches. Here the CDR3 DNA reads TGTGCCAGTAGTATGGGGCGGGGGAGGAGCTCCTACAATGAGCAGTACTTC. Protein: CASSMGRGRSSYNEQYF. Full variable domain (remainder filled in from reference TRBV19 and TRBJ2-7): DGGITQSPKYLFRKEGQNVTLSCEQNLNHDAMYWYRQDPGQGLRLIYYSQIVNDFQKGDIAEGYSVSREKKESFPLTVTSAQKNPTAFYLCASSMGRGRSSYNEQYFGPGTRLTVT.

This clonotype was recorded a few times. The chain combines TRBV7-8 with TRBJ2-7; 9 bases fit TRBD2. The length of the CDR3 is 17 residues. Germline values: CDR1 SGHVS, CDR2 FQNEAQ. The V segment lost 4 bases and the J segment 1 base; nucleotides outside the gene matches: 11. The CDR3 DNA follows: TGTGCCAGCAGCTATACCCCTGGCGGGGGGGTTTCCTACGAGCAGTACTTC. This translates into CASSYTPGGGVSYEQYF.

This clonotype was found many times. The V call is TRBV7-9, the J call TRBJ1-5; no definite D call. The CDR3 has 13 amino acids. Trimming cost V 2 bases and J 4 bases, with 6 bases left between them. Germline CDR1 reads SEHNR; CDR2 reads FQNEAQ (reference sequence). The CDR3 nucleotides are TGTGCCAGCAGCTTACATTGGAATCAGCCCCAGCATTTT. As protein: CASSLHWNQPQHF.

Remarks on this clonotype: One base away lies a much larger clone, so this may be a sequencing read error. V usage is TRBV19 and J usage is TRBJ2-7; no clear D gene. Germline V gene sequence: CDR1 LNHDA, CDR2 SQIVND (reference sequence). The CDR3 length is 15 residues. As DNA, the CDR3 is TGTGCCAGTAGTATAGTTCGGGCTCCCTCCTACGAGCTGTACTTC. Translation gives CASSIVRAPSYELYF.

The chain is built from TRBV24-1 and TRBJ1-3, with D possibly being TRBD1 (6 bases). The germline CDR1 and CDR2 sequences are KGHDR and SFDVKD. CDR3 size: 13 residues. The V gene lost 9 bases and the J gene lost 2 bases, with 10 bases spanning the gap. The CDR3 sequence: CATQTGAGNTIYF. CDR3 in DNA: TGTGCCACCCAGACAGGAGCTGGAAACACCATATATTTT.

The chain couples TRBV15 to TRBJ2-5; no clear D. The CDR3 totals 13 residues. V was clipped by 3 bases and J by 5 bases, with 10 bases between them. Per germline, CDR1 LNHNV and CDR2 YYDKDF (reference sequence). CDR3 sequence reads: CATSSVYLETQYF. The CDR3 nucleotides read TGTGCCACCAGCAGCGTTTACCTCGAGACCCAGTACTTC. Full variable domain (missing parts from reference TRBV15 and TRBJ2-5): DAMVIQNPRYQVTQFGKPVTLSCSQTLNHNVMYWYQQKSSQAPKLLFHYYDKDFNNEADTPDNFQSRRPNTSFCFLDIRSPGLGDTAMYLCATSSVYLETQYFGPGTRLLVL.

As to this clonotype: Lacking the conserved final phenylalanine or tryptophan, this CDR3 likely reflects a read error. CDR3 sequence reads: CSAREQGNTGELFL. Written as DNA, the CDR3 is TGCAGTGCTAGGGAACAGGGGAACACCGGGGAGCTGTTTTTG. This chain links TRBV20-1 with TRBJ2-2; D may be TRBD1 (6 bases). This CDR3 has 14 amino acids. With 3 bases removed from V and 1 base from J, the gap between germline ends came to 9 bases. Germline V gene lookup returns CDR1 DFQATT and CDR2 SNEGSKA (reference sequence).

This clonotype has a count of ten or more. This chain joins TRBV2 and TRBJ2-5; no clear D gene. CDR3 length: 15 residues. Trimming shortened V by 8 bases and J by 1 base, and 17 bases separated the two germline ends. Germline V CDR1 and CDR2: SNHLY, FYNNEI. The CDR3 coding sequence is TGTGCCAGCCGCAAGCGCCCGGGCCTCCAAGAGACCCAGTACTTC. This codes for CASRKRPGLQETQYF.

This clonotype showed up many times. This chain uses TRBV11-2 with TRBJ2-2, with unresolved D. Germline V gives CDR1 SGHAT, CDR2 FQNNGV. Trimming removed 5 bases at V and 0 bases at J, with 10 bases between. The CDR3 totals 15 residues. The CDR3 DNA follows: TGTGCCAGCAGCCCTCGAGGCGCGAACACCGGGGAGCTGTTTTTT. It yields the protein CASSPRGANTGELFF.

For this clonotype: This clone may be a read error of a much larger clone one base away. V usage is TRBV10-3 and J usage is TRBJ2-7; D uncertain. The germline CDR1 and CDR2 sequences are ENHRY and SYGVKD. V was clipped by 6 bases and J by 3 bases, with 6 bases between them. This CDR3 is 11 amino acids long. CDR3: CAIRTFYEQYF. Written as DNA, the CDR3 is TGTGCCATCAGGACATTCTACGAGCAGTACTTC.

V and J are TRBV15 and TRBJ1-5, with D possibly matching TRBD1 (6 bases). This CDR3 region has 14 residues. Germline V lookup: CDR1 LNHNV, CDR2 YYDKDF (reference sequence). V lost 0 bases and J lost 7, with 10 bases in between. The CDR3 protein is CATSRDGGGQPQHF. CDR3 bases: TGTGCCACCAGCAGAGATGGGGGCGGGCAGCCCCAGCATTTT.

This clonotype came up many times. The rearrangement joins TRBV10-3 to TRBJ2-7, with 8 positions matching TRBD1. CDR3 length: 12 residues. In germline, CDR1 is ENHRY, CDR2 SYGVKD. V trimming: 6 bases; J trimming: 3 bases; junction bases outside the gene matches: 1. CDR3 nucleotide sequence: TGTGCCATCAGAGACAGGGGCTACGAGCAGTACTTC. Encoded protein: CAIRDRGYEQYF.

This clonotype was seen many times. V usage is TRBV25-1 and J usage is TRBJ1-1, with D tentatively TRBD1 (5 bases). The V gene lost 3 bases and the J gene lost 2 bases, with 10 bases spanning the gap. From germline, CDR1 is MGHDK and CDR2 SYGVNS. This CDR3 has 14 amino acids. CDR3 DNA sequence: TGTGCCAGCAGTGATCGACAGAGAAACACTGAAGCTTTCTTT. This codes for CASSDRQRNTEAFF.

This rearrangement joins TRBV11-1 to TRBJ2-2; 12 nucleotides line up with TRBD1. CDR3 length: 15 amino acids. Germline V gene lookup returns CDR1 SGHAT and CDR2 FQDESV (reference sequence). V trimming: 3 bases; J trimming: 6 bases; junction bases outside the gene matches: 2. CDR3 loop: CASSLGTGGAGELFF. The CDR3 nucleotides are TGTGCCAGCAGCTTGGGGACAGGGGGCGCCGGGGAGCTGTTTTTT.

The CDR3 nucleotides read TGTGCCAGCAGCGTAGTCTCACCCCTCCACTTT. It is translated as CASSVVSPLHF. This chain links TRBV9 with TRBJ1-6; D is undetermined. The V gene's germline CDR1 is SGDLS and CDR2 YYNGEE. This CDR3 contains 11 residues. V was clipped by 0 bases and J by 10 bases, with 2 bases between them.

This clonotype occurred a few times. The V and J genes are TRBV5-4 and TRBJ1-4; no clear D gene. V gave up 4 bases and J gave up 2 bases, with 6 bases separating them. The CDR3 runs 13 residues. Germline lookup yields CDR1 SGHNT and CDR2 YYREEE (reference sequence). This CDR3 reads CASSPGTNEKLFF. The CDR3 coding sequence is TGTGCCAGCAGCCCTGGGACTAATGAAAAACTGTTTTTT.